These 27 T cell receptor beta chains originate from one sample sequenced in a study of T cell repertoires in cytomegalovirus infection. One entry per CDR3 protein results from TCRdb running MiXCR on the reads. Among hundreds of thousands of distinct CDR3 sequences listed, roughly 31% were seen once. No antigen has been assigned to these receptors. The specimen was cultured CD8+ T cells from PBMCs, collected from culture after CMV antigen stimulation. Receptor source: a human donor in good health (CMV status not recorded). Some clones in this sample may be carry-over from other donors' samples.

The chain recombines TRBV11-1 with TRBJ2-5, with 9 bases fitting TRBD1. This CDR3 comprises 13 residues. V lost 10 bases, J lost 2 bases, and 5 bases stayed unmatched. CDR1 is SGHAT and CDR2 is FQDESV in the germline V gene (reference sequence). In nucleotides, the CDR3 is TGTGCCACCACCGACAGGGGGCAAGAGACCCAGTACTTC. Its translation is CATTDRGQETQYF.

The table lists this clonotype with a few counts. The CDR3 protein is CASSPRGGIFAGNTIYF. CDR3 bases: TGTGCCAGCAGTCCCCGCGGGGGGATTTTTGCTGGAAACACCATATATTTT. The chain carries TRBV6-5 and TRBJ1-3; tentatively, D is TRBD1 (5 bases). The CDR3 covers 17 residues. The ends were cut back, 5 bases at V and 2 bases at J, with 19 bases in the middle. Germline V CDR1 and CDR2: MNHEY, SVGAGI.

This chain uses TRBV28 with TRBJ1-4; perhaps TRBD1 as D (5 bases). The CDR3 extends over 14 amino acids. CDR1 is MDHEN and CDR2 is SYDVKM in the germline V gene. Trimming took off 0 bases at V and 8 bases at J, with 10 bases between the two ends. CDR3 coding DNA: TGTGCCAGCAGTTTATGGGGGCTAAGGGAAAAACTGTTTTTT. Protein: CASSLWGLREKLFF.

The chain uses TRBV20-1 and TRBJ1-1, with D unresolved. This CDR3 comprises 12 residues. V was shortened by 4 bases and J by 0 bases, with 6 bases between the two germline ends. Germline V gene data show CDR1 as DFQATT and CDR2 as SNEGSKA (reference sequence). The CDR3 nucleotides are TGCAGTGCTATACCATTGAACACTGAAGCTTTCTTT. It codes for CSAIPLNTEAFF.

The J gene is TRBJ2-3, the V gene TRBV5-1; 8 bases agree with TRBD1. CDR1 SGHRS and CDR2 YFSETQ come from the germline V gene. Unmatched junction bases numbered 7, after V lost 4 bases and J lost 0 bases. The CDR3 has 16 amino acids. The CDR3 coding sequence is TGCGCCAGCAGCGTAGGGACAGGTCCTAGCACAGATACGCAGTATTTT. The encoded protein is CASSVGTGPSTDTQYF.

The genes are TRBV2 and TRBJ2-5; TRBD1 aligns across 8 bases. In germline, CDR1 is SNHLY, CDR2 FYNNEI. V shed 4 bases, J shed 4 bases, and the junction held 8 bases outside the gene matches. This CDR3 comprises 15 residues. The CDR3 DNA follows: TGTGCCAGCAGTGTTTGGGGACAGGATGGAGAGACCCAGTACTTC. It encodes CASSVWGQDGETQYF.

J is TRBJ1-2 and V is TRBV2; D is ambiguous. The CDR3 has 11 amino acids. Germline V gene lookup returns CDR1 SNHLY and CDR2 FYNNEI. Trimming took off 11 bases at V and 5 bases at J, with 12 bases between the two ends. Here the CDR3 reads CAARSSYGYTF. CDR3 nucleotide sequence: TGTGCCGCTCGATCCTCGTATGGCTACACCTTC.

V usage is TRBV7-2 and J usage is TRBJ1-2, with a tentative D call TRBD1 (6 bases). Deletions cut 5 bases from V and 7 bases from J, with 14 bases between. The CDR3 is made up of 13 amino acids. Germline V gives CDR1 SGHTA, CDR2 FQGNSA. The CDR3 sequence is CASSLGGETGYTF. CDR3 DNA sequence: TGTGCCAGCAGCCTTGGGGGCGAAACTGGCTACACCTTC.

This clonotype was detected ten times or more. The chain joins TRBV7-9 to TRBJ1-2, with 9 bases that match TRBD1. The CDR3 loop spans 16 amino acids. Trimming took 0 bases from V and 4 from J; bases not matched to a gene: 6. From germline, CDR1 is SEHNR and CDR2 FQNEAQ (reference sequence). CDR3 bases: TGTGCCAGCAGCTTAGCCCGGACAGGGGACATCTATGGCTACACCTTC. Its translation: CASSLARTGDIYGYTF.

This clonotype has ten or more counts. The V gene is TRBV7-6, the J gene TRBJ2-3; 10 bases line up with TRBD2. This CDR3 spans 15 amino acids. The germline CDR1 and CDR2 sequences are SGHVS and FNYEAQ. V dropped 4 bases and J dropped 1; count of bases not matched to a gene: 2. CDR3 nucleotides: TGTGCCAGCAGCTCTAGCGGGGGCGGCACAGATACGCAGTATTTT. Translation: CASSSSGGGTDTQYF.

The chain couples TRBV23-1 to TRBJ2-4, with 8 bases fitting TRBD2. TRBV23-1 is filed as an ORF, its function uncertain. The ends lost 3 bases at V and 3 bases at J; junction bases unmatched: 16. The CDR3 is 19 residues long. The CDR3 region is CASSHHGGAEMLVKNIQYF. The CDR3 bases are TGCGCCAGCAGTCACCACGGGGGGGCCGAAATGTTAGTCAAAAACATTCAGTACTTC.

The CDR3 spells CASSLGGGVQQPQHF. CDR3 bases: TGTGCCAGCAGCTTAGGCGGCGGCGTGCAGCAGCCCCAGCATTTT. This rearrangement joins TRBV27 to TRBJ1-5; no firm D call. The CDR3 extends over 15 amino acids. Trimming shortened V by 6 bases and J by 7 bases, and 19 bases separated the two germline ends. Germline CDR1 reads MNHEY; CDR2 reads SMNVEV (reference sequence).

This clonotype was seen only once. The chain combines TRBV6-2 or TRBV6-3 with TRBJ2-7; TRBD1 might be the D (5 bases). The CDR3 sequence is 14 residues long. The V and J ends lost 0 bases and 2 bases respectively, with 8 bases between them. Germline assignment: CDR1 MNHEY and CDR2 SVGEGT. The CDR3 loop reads CASSYSTAPYEQYV. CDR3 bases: TGTGCCAGCAGTTACTCGACAGCTCCCTACGAGCAGTACGTC.

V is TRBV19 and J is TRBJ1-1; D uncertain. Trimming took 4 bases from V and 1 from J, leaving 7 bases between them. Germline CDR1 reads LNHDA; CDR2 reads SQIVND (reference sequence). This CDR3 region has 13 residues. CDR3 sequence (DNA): TGTGCCAGTAGTAAAAGGGAGAACACTGAAGCTTTCTTT. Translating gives CASSKRENTEAFF. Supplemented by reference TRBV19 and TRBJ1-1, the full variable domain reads DGGITQSPKYLFRKEGQNVTLSCEQNLNHDAMYWYRQDPGQGLRLIYYSQIVNDFQKGDIAEGYSVSREKKESFPLTVTSAQKNPTAFYLCASSKRENTEAFFGQGTRLTVV.

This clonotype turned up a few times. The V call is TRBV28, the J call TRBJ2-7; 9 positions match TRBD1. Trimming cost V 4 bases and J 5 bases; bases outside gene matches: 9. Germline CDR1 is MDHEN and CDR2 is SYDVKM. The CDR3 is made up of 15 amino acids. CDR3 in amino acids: CASSSLDRGRDEQYV. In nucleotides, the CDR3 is TGTGCCAGCAGTTCCTTGGACAGGGGTAGGGACGAGCAGTACGTC.

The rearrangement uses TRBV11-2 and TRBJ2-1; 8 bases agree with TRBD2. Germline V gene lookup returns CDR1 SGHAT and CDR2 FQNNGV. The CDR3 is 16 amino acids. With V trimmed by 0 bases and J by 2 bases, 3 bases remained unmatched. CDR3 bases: TGTGCCAGCAGCTTAGATCCCGGGGGGGCCTACAATGAGCAGTTCTTC. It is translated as CASSLDPGGAYNEQFF.

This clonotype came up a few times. As DNA, the CDR3 is TGCGCCAGCAGCCAAGATCTACTAGCGGGGGGATTAAATCAAGAGACCCAGTACTTC. It is translated as CASSQDLLAGGLNQETQYF. This rearrangement joins TRBV4-1 to TRBJ2-5, with 12 bases lining up with TRBD2. V was pared by 0 bases and J by 2 bases, with 10 bases of the junction left unmatched. This CDR3 comprises 19 residues. The V gene's germline CDR1 is MGHRA and CDR2 YSYEKL.

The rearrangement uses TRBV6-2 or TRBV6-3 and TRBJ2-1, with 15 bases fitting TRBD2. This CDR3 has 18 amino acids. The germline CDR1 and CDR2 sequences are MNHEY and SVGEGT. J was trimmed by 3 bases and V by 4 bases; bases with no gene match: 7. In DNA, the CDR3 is TGTGCCAGCAGTTCCGGGACTAGCGGGGGGCCTTTCTACAATGAGCAGTTCTTC. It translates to CASSSGTSGGPFYNEQFF.

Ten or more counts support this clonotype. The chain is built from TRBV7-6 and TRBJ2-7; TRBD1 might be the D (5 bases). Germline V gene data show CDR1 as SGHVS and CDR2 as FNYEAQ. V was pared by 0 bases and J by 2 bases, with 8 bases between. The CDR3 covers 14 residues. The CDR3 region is CASSLAGDAYEQYF. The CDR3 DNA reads TGTGCCAGCAGCTTAGCAGGGGATGCCTACGAGCAGTACTTC.

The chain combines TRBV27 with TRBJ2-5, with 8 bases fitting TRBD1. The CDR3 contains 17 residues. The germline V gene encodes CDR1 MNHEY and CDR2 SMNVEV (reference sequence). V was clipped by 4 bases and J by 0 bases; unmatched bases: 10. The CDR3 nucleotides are TGTGCCAGCAGTTCCGCTTCCGGACAGGGACACCAAGAGACCCAGTACTTC. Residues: CASSSASGQGHQETQYF.

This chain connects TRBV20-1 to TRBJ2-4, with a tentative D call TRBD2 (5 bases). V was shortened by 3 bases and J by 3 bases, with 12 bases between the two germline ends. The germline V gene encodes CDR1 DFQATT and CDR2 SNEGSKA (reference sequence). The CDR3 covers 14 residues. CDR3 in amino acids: CSARGSEDKNIQYF. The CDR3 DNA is TGCAGTGCTAGGGGTTCGGAGGACAAAAACATTCAGTACTTC.

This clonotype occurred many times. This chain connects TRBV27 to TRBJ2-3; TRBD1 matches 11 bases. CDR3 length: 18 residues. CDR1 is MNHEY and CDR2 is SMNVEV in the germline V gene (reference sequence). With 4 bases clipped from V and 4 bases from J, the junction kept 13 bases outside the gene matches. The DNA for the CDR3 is TGTGCCAGCAGTTCGCTAAGGACAGGGGGCCAGTGGGCAGATACGCAGTATTTT. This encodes CASSSLRTGGQWADTQYF.

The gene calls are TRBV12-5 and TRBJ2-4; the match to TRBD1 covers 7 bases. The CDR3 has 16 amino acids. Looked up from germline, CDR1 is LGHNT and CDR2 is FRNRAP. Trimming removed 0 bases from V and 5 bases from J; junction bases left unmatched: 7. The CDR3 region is CASGLVPRQGENIQYF. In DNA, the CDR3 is TGTGCTAGTGGTTTGGTACCGCGACAGGGCGAAAACATTCAGTACTTC.

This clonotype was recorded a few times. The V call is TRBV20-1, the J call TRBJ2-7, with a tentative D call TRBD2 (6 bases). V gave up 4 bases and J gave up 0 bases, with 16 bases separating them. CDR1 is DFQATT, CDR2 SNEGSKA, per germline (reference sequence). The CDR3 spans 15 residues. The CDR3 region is CSATTPGSYSYEQYV. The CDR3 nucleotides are TGCAGTGCTACGACCCCCGGGAGCTACTCCTACGAGCAGTACGTC.

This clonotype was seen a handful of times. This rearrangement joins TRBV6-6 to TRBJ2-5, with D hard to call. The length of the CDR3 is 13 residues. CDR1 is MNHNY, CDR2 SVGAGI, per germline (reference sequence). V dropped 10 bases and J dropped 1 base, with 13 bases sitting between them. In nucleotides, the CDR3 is TGTGCCAACAGCGTTGGATTCCAAGAGACCCAGTACTTC. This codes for CANSVGFQETQYF.

CDR3 coding DNA: TGCAGCGCATCAGGGGGGGAGGGCCCCGAAGATACGCAGTATTTT. Translated, it gives CSASGGEGPEDTQYF. The chain has TRBV29-1 and TRBJ2-3; D may correspond to TRBD1 or TRBD2 (7 bases each). This CDR3 region has 15 residues. Trimming removed 7 bases from V and 5 bases from J, with 22 bases in between. The germline CDR1 and CDR2 sequences are SQVTM and ANQGSEA.

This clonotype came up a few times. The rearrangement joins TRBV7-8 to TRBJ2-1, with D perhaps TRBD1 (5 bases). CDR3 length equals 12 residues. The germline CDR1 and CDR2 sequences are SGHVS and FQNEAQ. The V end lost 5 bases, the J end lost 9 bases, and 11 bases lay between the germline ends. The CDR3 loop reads CASSAREPEQFF. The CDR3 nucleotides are TGTGCCAGCAGCGCCAGGGAACCTGAGCAGTTCTTC. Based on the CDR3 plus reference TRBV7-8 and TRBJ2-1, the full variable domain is GAGVSQSPRYKVAKRGQDVALRCDPISGHVSLFWYQQALGQGPEFLTYFQNEAQLDKSGLPSDRFFAERPEGSVSTLKIQRTQQEDSAVYLCASSAREPEQFFGPGTRLTVL.